This T cell receptor (beta chain) originates from a study of cytomegalovirus exposure and HLA in healthy donors. A multiplex PCR was run with 60 Vbeta primers and 13 Jbeta primers. Here immunoSEQ multiplex PCR was the method, and the copy in TCRdb shows in-frame clones only, minus some. The table has 210,000 or so clones, about 89% seen once. The V gene's germline CDR1 is SGHRS and CDR2 YFSETQ. Trimming took 0 bases from V and 4 from J; bases not matched to a gene: 2. The CDR3 totals 16 residues. Whole-study results and caveats: For most TCR sequences rarity was the rule, although some public TCRs occurred in many donors.

This cohort consisted of healthy bone marrow donors. Turning to this clone: The target antigen is unknown.

The chain carries TRBV5-1 and TRBJ2-7; the match to TRBD2 covers 15 bases. Sequences were obtained from PBMCs. This TCR was recovered from a woman younger than 35 in good health and CMV-seronegative. This CDR3 is CASSLGGTSGGYEQYF. As DNA, the CDR3 is TGCGCCAGCAGCTTGGGCGGGACTAGCGGGGGGTACGAGCAGTACTTC.